The entry below describes one TCR beta chain. Its target is not known. The beta constant-region primer was an equimolar mix of two oligonucleotides covering TRBC1 and TRBC2. MiXCR, applied by TCRdb to the UMI-ligation and nested PCR reads, yields one record per CDR3 protein. The sample has 120,000 to 150,000 distinct CDR3 sequences, approximately 15% seen once. CD8 T cells were positively selected from what remained after CD4 positive selection. These data are taken from a study of naive and memory T cell subsets. Regarding the study as a whole: Diversity fell and Gini index rose from naive through CM, EM, EMRA. Over 90% of naive TCR sequences appeared only once after error correction, unlike memory subsets. TCR abundance followed a power law differing between naive and memory subsets.

Germline assignment: CDR1 MNHEY and CDR2 SVGAGI. This CDR3 is built from 16 residues. The V end was cut by 9 bases, the J end by 0 bases, with 17 bases between. The source is a human donor in good health. The material sequenced was naive CD4+ T cells from blood. The J gene is TRBJ2-2, the V gene TRBV6-5; D not certain. The CDR3 sequence is CASLQTAAPNTGELFF. As DNA, the CDR3 is TGTGCCAGTCTCCAGACCGCCGCCCCGAACACCGGGGAGCTGTTTTTT.